The rows below give T cell receptor beta chains drawn from one sample of a study of cytomegalovirus exposure and HLA in healthy donors. Sequencing was performed with immunoSEQ multiplex PCR; in TCRdb, only in-frame clones are kept and a portion is missing. The table records 150,000 to 200,000 clones, about four fifths of them present only once. The sample was PBMCs. The receptor source for this set is a girl aged 5-17 years in good health and CMV-seropositive. The CDR3 runs from the conserved cysteine through the conserved F or W. The D gene is left open where the match is weak. For some rows the clone size is stated as once, few or many, or as a class when expanded; others skip it.

D: -
size: -
V: TRBV5-1
J: TRBJ2-7
DNA: TGCGCCAGCAGCTTGGCCAACGAGCAGTACTTC
CDR3: CASSLANEQYF

D: TRBD1
size: -
V: TRBV6-5
J: TRBJ2-1
DNA: TGTGCCAGCAGTTACGGGGACAGGGTCCTCGTCAATGAGCAGTTCTTC
CDR3: CASSYGDRVLVNEQFF

D: TRBD1
size: -
V: TRBV7-9
J: TRBJ2-1
DNA: TGTGCCAGCAGCGGCGGGACAGGGGATCCTGAGCAGTTCTTC
CDR3: CASSGGTGDPEQFF

D: -
size: few
V: TRBV11-3
J: TRBJ2-7
DNA: TGTGCCAGCAGCTTAATAGCGGGACAGGGCTACGAGCAGTACTTC
CDR3: CASSLIAGQGYEQYF

D: TRBD2
size: -
V: TRBV13
J: TRBJ2-1
DNA: TGTGCCAGCAGCTTGCTAGCGGGGGCGCACAATGAGCAGTTCTTC
CDR3: CASSLLAGAHNEQFF

D: -
size: -
V: TRBV6-6
J: TRBJ2-7
DNA: TGTGCCAGCAGTTACGGGGTGGCGACAGGCTACGAGCAGTACTTC
CDR3: CASSYGVATGYEQYF

D: TRBD2
size: -
V: TRBV5-1
J: TRBJ2-7
DNA: TGCGCCAGCAGCTTGGTGGCGGGGGGCAGAAGCTACGAGCAGTACTTC
CDR3: CASSLVAGGRSYEQYF

D: TRBD1
size: -
V: TRBV11-2
J: TRBJ1-3
DNA: TGTGCCAGCAGCTTCAGCCCTCAGGGGGCGCTTGGAAACACCATATATTTT
CDR3: CASSFSPQGALGNTIYF

D: TRBD2
size: -
V: TRBV6-4
J: TRBJ2-5
DNA: TGTGCCAGCAGTGACTCGAAAGCGGGGGGGCCGGGGGTCACGAAAGAGACCCAGTACTTC
CDR3: CASSDSKAGGPGVTKETQYF

D: -
size: -
V: TRBV21-1
J: TRBJ2-7
DNA: TGTGCCAGCAGCAAAGCGCTGGGCAGAACTTACGAGCAGTACTTC
CDR3: CASSKALGRTYEQYF

D: TRBD1
size: -
V: TRBV5-1
J: TRBJ2-7
DNA: TGCGCCAGCAGCTCGAGGGACAGGGTGTACGAGCAGTACTTC
CDR3: CASSSRDRVYEQYF

D: TRBD2
size: once
V: TRBV4-3
J: TRBJ2-1
DNA: TGCGCCAGCAGCCCTCGGACTAGCGGGGGGTCTTACAATGAGCAGTTCTTC
CDR3: CASSPRTSGGSYNEQFF

D: -
size: -
V: TRBV27
J: TRBJ2-7
DNA: TGTGCCAGCAGTCTGTCGGACAGTCAAAAACTTCGGGGCGAGCAGTACTTC
CDR3: CASSLSDSQKLRGEQYF

D: -
size: -
V: TRBV2
J: TRBJ1-1
DNA: TGTGCCAGCAGCAGCGGTAGCAGTGGTGAAGCTTTCTTT
CDR3: CASSSGSSGEAFF

D: TRBD1
size: -
V: TRBV25-1
J: TRBJ2-5
DNA: TGTGCCAGCAGCCTTGGGGACAGGGCGTACCAAGAGACCCAGTACTTC
CDR3: CASSLGDRAYQETQYF

D: -
size: -
V: TRBV7-2
J: TRBJ1-3
DNA: TGTGCCAGCAGCCCAGGACAAGCCTCTGGAAACACCATATATTTT
CDR3: CASSPGQASGNTIYF

D: -
size: -
V: TRBV5-6
J: TRBJ1-1
DNA: TGTGCCAGCAGCCTTCCGGACACGCTGAACACTGAAGCTTTCTTT
CDR3: CASSLPDTLNTEAFF

D: -
size: -
V: TRBV29-1
J: TRBJ2-5
DNA: TGCAGCGTTGCTAGGGAGACCCAGTACTTC
CDR3: CSVARETQYF

D: -
size: -
V: TRBV6-5
J: TRBJ1-6
DNA: TGTGCCAGCAGTTACTCGAGGGGGTATAATTCACCCCTCCACTTT
CDR3: CASSYSRGYNSPLHF

D: -
size: -
V: TRBV2
J: TRBJ1-1
DNA: TGTGCCAGCATCCCCCCATCGAACACTGAAGCTTTCTTT
CDR3: CASIPPSNTEAFF

D: -
size: -
V: TRBV4-3
J: TRBJ2-7
DNA: TGCGCCAGCAGCCAAGAGGTTGGGGGGGAGCAGTACTTC
CDR3: CASSQEVGGEQYF

D: -
size: -
V: TRBV7-2
J: TRBJ1-1
DNA: TGTGCCAGCAGCTTATTTCCCCGGAACACTGAAGCTTTCTTT
CDR3: CASSLFPRNTEAFF

D: -
size: few
V: TRBV12-5
J: TRBJ1-5
DNA: TGTGCTAGTGGTTTGGAGGCCCCGACTGTCCAACATTTT
CDR3: CASGLEAPTVQHF

D: -
size: -
V: TRBV4-2
J: TRBJ2-2
DNA: TGTGCCAGCAGCCAAGACGCGTGGGGGGAGCTGTTTTTT
CDR3: CASSQDAWGELFF

D: -
size: few
V: TRBV5-1
J: TRBJ2-7
DNA: TGCGCCAATCAGGGGGGCCGGCGGAAGTACTTC
CDR3: CANQGGRRKYF

D: -
size: -
V: TRBV18
J: TRBJ1-5
DNA: TGTGCCAGCTCACCACCGGGAGGTCAGCCCCAGCATTTT
CDR3: CASSPPGGQPQHF

D: -
size: -
V: TRBV27
J: TRBJ1-1
DNA: TGTGCCAGCAGTTTGACACTGAACACTGAAGCTTTCTTT
CDR3: CASSLTLNTEAFF

D: -
size: -
V: TRBV7-2
J: TRBJ1-2
DNA: TGTGCCAGCAGCTTAGACGGCTATGGCTACACCTTC
CDR3: CASSLDGYGYTF

D: -
size: -
V: TRBV5-1
J: TRBJ2-3
DNA: TGCGCCAGCAGCCCGGGTGAGATCACAGATACGCAGTATTTT
CDR3: CASSPGEITDTQYF

D: TRBD1
size: -
V: TRBV4-3
J: TRBJ2-5
DNA: TGCGCCAGCAGCCAAGGGGACAGCCTCCAAGAGACCCAGTACTTC
CDR3: CASSQGDSLQETQYF

D: -
size: few
V: TRBV2
J: TRBJ2-3
DNA: TGTGCCAGCGGGGGGGCTTCTAGCACAGATACGCAGTATTTT
CDR3: CASGGASSTDTQYF

D: -
size: -
V: TRBV11-3
J: TRBJ2-3
DNA: TGTGCCAGCACCCCAGGGCGGGGCGGCACAGATACGCAGTATTTT
CDR3: CASTPGRGGTDTQYF

D: TRBD1
size: -
V: TRBV2
J: TRBJ1-1
DNA: TGTGCCAGCACGAGGGGGCTAGAGAACACTGAAGCTTTCTTT
CDR3: CASTRGLENTEAFF

D: TRBD1
size: -
V: TRBV13
J: TRBJ2-7
DNA: TGTGCCAGCAGCACCACCGCCGGGACAGCTCTGGGGCAGTACTTC
CDR3: CASSTTAGTALGQYF

D: TRBD1
size: few
V: TRBV4-1
J: TRBJ1-4
DNA: TGCGCCAGCAGCCTCACCGGGACAGGGGGCGAAAAACTGTTTTTT
CDR3: CASSLTGTGGEKLFF

D: -
size: -
V: TRBV19
J: TRBJ2-7
DNA: TGTGCCAGTGCTAAAGGCGGGAACTCCTACGAGCAGTACTTC
CDR3: CASAKGGNSYEQYF

D: -
size: -
V: TRBV4-3
J: TRBJ1-2
DNA: TGCGCCAGCAGCCACGGCGGGGGGTATGGCTACACCTTC
CDR3: CASSHGGGYGYTF

D: -
size: -
V: TRBV5-4
J: TRBJ2-3
DNA: TGTGCCAGCAGCTTGGCCTCGGACAGAAACACAGATACGCAGTATTTT
CDR3: CASSLASDRNTDTQYF

D: TRBD1
size: -
V: TRBV5-6
J: TRBJ2-7
DNA: TGTGCCAGCAGCCGAGACAGGGTTGGCGAGCAGTACTTC
CDR3: CASSRDRVGEQYF

D: TRBD1
size: -
V: TRBV10-1
J: TRBJ1-1
DNA: TGCGCCAGCAGTCCAGGGGGGAACACTGAAGCTTTCTTT
CDR3: CASSPGGNTEAFF